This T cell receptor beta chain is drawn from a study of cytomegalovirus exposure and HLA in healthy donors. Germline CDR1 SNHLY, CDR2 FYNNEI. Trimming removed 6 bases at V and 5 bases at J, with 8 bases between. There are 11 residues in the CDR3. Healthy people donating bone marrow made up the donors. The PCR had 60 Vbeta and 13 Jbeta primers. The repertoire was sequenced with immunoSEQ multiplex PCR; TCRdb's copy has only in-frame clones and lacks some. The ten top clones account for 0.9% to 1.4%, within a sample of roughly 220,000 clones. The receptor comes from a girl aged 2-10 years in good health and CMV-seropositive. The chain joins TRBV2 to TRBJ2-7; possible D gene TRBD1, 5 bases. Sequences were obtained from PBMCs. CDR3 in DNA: TGTGCCAGCAGCGTCAGGGACGAGCAGTACTTC. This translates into CASSVRDEQYF.